The 13 T cell receptor beta chains reported below all come from one sample, sequenced in a study of identical twins. TCRdb redid the calling of the 5' RACE reads with MiXCR, one entry per CDR3 protein. The sample has about 530,000 distinct CDR3 sequences, 12% to 15% seen once. These data were also reused for a study on yellow fever vaccine responses in identical twins.

Sequencing was done on a sample of CD4+ T cells sorted from blood. The receptor set was obtained from a woman younger than 30 in good health.

The J gene is TRBJ1-2, the V gene TRBV7-9, with TRBD1 matching 7 bases. Germline V gene data show CDR1 as SEHNR and CDR2 as FQNEAQ (reference sequence). After removal of 4 bases from V and 0 bases from J, the junction contained 2 bases not matched to a gene. The CDR3 spans 14 residues. CDR3 nucleotide sequence: TGTGCCAGCAGCTGGGGACAGCCTAACTATGGCTACACCTTC. This gives the protein CASSWGQPNYGYTF. Using reference TRBV7-9 and TRBJ1-2 for the parts outside the CDR3, the full variable domain is DTGVSQNPRHKITKRGQNVTFRCDPISEHNRLYWYRQTLGQGPEFLTYFQNEAQLEKSRLLSDRFSAERPKGSFSTLEIQRTEQGDSAMYLCASSWGQPNYGYTFGSGTRLTVV.

A few counts support this clonotype. The chain uses TRBV12-3 or TRBV12-4 and TRBJ2-3; TRBD2 aligns across 10 bases. This CDR3 is 17 amino acids long. Trimming removed 4 bases from V and 2 bases from J; junction bases left unmatched: 9. This CDR3 reads CASSSPLAGASTDTQYF. DNA of the CDR3: TGTGCCAGCAGTTCCCCGCTAGCGGGGGCTTCCACAGATACGCAGTATTTT.

This chain joins TRBV3-1 and TRBJ2-7; a possible D gene is TRBD1 (6 bases). Between the trimmed V and J ends, which lost 1 base and 2 bases, there was a span of 18 bases. The CDR3 covers 17 residues. Germline V gene data show CDR1 as LGHDT and CDR2 as YNNKEL (reference sequence). The DNA for the CDR3 is TGTGCCAGCAGCCAAGGTGGGGCCAGGGGACCTACCTACGAGCAGTACGTC. Translated, it gives CASSQGGARGPTYEQYV.

This clonotype showed up many times. The V call is TRBV6-1, the J call TRBJ2-3; TRBD1 matches at 10 bases. Germline V lookup: CDR1 MNHNS, CDR2 SASEGT. The CDR3 is made up of 15 amino acids. With V trimmed by 5 bases and J by 3 bases, 5 bases remained unmatched. CDR3 region: CASSPGTGVTDTQYF. The CDR3 DNA sequence: TGTGCCAGCAGTCCCGGGACAGGGGTGACAGATACGCAGTATTTT.

This clonotype was recorded a few times. In nucleotides, the CDR3 is TGTGCCAGCAGCCCCAGCGGACCAGGCTCACCCCTCCACTTT. Protein sequence: CASSPSGPGSPLHF. The chain joins TRBV11-2 to TRBJ1-6, with unresolved D. In germline, CDR1 is SGHAT, CDR2 FQNNGV. This CDR3 region has 14 residues. The germline V and J ends were trimmed by 5 bases and 10 bases, with 15 bases remaining between them. Looking up the rest from reference TRBV11-2 and TRBJ1-6 gives the full variable domain: EAGVAQSPRYKIIEKRQSVAFWCNPISGHATLYWYQQILGQGPKLLIQFQNNGVVDDSQLPKDRFSAERLKGVDSTLKIQPAKLEDSAVYLCASSPSGPGSPLHFGNGTRLTVT.

The chain combines TRBV20-1 with TRBJ2-1; 8 nucleotides match TRBD2. Germline lookup yields CDR1 DFQATT and CDR2 SNEGSKA (reference sequence). The CDR3 loop spans 16 amino acids. J lost 4 bases, V lost 3 bases, and 11 bases had no gene match. The CDR3 bases are TGCAGTGCTAGCTCTCTAGCGGGCCTCCCTTACAATGAGCAGTTCTTC. The encoded protein is CSASSLAGLPYNEQFF.

This clonotype came up a few times. This chain uses TRBV20-1 with TRBJ2-1; D is ambiguous. Germline CDR1 DFQATT, CDR2 SNEGSKA (reference sequence). The V end was cut by 1 base, the J end by 5 bases, with 15 bases between. The CDR3 has 15 amino acids. The CDR3 region has the DNA TGCAGTGCTAGAGTTCCTTCCTCAATCCACAATGAGCAGTTCTTC. The encoded protein is CSARVPSSIHNEQFF.

The gene calls are TRBV5-1 and TRBJ2-1; 16 nucleotides match TRBD2. Trimming removed 1 base from V and 5 bases from J; junction bases left unmatched: 9. The CDR3 is made up of 19 amino acids. Germline CDR1 and CDR2: SGHRS and YFSETQ. The CDR3 nucleotides are TGCGCCAGCAGCTTGCCGGGACTAGCGGGAGGGGGAAACAACAATGAGCAGTTCTTC. It encodes CASSLPGLAGGGNNNEQFF.

This clonotype appeared many times. The gene calls are TRBV3-1 and TRBJ2-1, with D perhaps TRBD2 (5 bases). Per germline, CDR1 LGHDT and CDR2 YNNKEL (reference sequence). The V and J ends lost 1 base and 12 bases respectively, with 16 bases between them. This CDR3 is built from 14 residues. CDR3: CASSQGLTAGGQFF. In DNA, the CDR3 is TGTGCCAGCAGCCAAGGTCTGACTGCGGGTGGGCAGTTCTTC.

In its sample, this clonotype was seen many times. The chain couples TRBV5-1 to TRBJ2-1, with D maybe TRBD2 (5 bases). There are 15 residues in the CDR3. Per the germline V gene, CDR1 is SGHRS and CDR2 is YFSETQ. V lost 4 bases to trimming and J lost 0 bases, with 11 bases between them. DNA for the CDR3: TGCGCCAGCAGCACCACTAGGAGCTCCTACAATGAGCAGTTCTTC. It yields the protein CASSTTRSSYNEQFF.

The chain recombines TRBV20-1 with TRBJ2-5; D is unclear. This CDR3 has 12 residues. Looked up from germline, CDR1 is DFQATT and CDR2 is SNEGSKA (reference sequence). V was cut by 5 bases and J by 5 bases, with 12 bases left in between. The CDR3 region is CSAFSGRETQYF. In DNA form, the CDR3 reads TGCAGTGCTTTCTCGGGTCGGGAGACCCAGTACTTC.

The rearrangement links TRBV29-1 to TRBJ1-1; no firm D call. Deletions cut 4 bases from V and 3 bases from J, with 9 bases between. CDR3 length: 12 amino acids. Germline lookup yields CDR1 SQVTM and CDR2 ANQGSEA. The CDR3 protein is CSVVGIYTEAFF. DNA for the CDR3: TGCAGCGTTGTTGGAATTTACACTGAAGCTTTCTTT.

The chain has TRBV5-1 and TRBJ2-3, with TRBD2 matching 10 bases. The V segment lost 0 bases and the J segment 5 bases; nucleotides outside the gene matches: 6. This CDR3 spans 16 amino acids. Germline V gene data show CDR1 as SGHRS and CDR2 as YFSETQ. CDR3 coding DNA: TGCGCCAGCAGCTTGGTTCTAGCGGGGGTTGGAGATACGCAGTATTTT. Residues: CASSLVLAGVGDTQYF.